This T cell receptor (beta chain) was sequenced in a study of shared clonotypes between healthy human individuals. After removal of 4 bases from V and 9 bases from J, the junction contained 12 bases not matched to a gene. The CDR3 length is 15 residues. Germline CDR1 MRHNA, CDR2 SNTAGT. Terminally differentiated effector memory CD45RA+ cells were excluded from the naive CD8 cells, which were CD45RO-negative and positively selected for CCR7. Comment on this clone: Its antigen is still unknown.

Study-level points and caveats: Around 5.3% of naive CD4 clonotypes were shared across several donors. The expectation was that sequencing depth would affect clonotype sharing among donors.

Sequencing was at deep level. Profiled with immunoSEQ multiplex PCR; TCRdb holds only in-frame clones, not every one. The table shows about 2.1 million clones, with 93% occurring only once. This sequence was found in a man in his late teens or twenties in good health. Some clones in this sample may be carry-over from other donors' samples. J is TRBJ2-1 and V is TRBV6-4; 7 bases align to TRBD1. Sequences were obtained from naive CD8+ T cells from PBMCs. The CDR3 region is CASSAERGLFGEQFF. The DNA of the CDR3 is TGTGCCAGCAGTGCAGAGAGGGGGCTATTTGGTGAGCAGTTCTTC.